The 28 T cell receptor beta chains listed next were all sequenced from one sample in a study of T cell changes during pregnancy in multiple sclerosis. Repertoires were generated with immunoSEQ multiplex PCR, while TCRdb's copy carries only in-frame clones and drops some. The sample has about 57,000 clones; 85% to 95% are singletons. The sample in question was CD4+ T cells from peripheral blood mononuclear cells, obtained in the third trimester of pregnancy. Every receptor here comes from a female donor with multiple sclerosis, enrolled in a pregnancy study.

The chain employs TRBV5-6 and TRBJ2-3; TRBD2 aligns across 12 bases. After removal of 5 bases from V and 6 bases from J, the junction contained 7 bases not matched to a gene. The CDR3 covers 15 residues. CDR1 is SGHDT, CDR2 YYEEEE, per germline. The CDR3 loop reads CASSPGTSGRDTQYF. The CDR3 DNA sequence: TGTGCCAGCAGTCCCGGGACTAGCGGGCGGGATACGCAGTATTTT.

The CDR3 here is CASSYSSGGVSYGYTF. The DNA for the CDR3 is TGTGCCAGCAGTTACTCCTCGGGGGGAGTTAGTTATGGCTACACCTTC. The genes are TRBV6-5 and TRBJ1-2; a possible D gene is TRBD1 (5 bases). V was cut by 0 bases and J by 5 bases, with 16 bases left in between. This CDR3 is built from 16 residues. From germline, CDR1 is MNHEY and CDR2 SVGAGI.

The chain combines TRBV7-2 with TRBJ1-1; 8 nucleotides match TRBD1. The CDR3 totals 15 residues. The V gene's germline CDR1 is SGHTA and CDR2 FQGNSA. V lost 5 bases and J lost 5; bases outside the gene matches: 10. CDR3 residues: CASSQRTGRGTEAFF. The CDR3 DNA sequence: TGTGCCAGCAGCCAACGGACAGGGCGAGGTACTGAAGCTTTCTTT.

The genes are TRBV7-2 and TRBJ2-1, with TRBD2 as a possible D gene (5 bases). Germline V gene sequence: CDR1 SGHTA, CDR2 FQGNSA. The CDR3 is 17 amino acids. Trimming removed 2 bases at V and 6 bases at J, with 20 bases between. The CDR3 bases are TGTGCCAGCAGCTTAAACCAAGGCAGGAGGTCCCTCAATGAGCAGTTCTTC. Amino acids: CASSLNQGRRSLNEQFF.

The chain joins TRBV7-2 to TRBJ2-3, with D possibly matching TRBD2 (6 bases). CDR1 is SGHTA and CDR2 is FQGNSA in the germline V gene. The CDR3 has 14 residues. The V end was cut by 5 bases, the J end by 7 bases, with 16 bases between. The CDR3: CASSPLAALNTQYF. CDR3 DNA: TGTGCCAGCAGCCCCTTAGCGGCCTTAAATACGCAGTATTTT.

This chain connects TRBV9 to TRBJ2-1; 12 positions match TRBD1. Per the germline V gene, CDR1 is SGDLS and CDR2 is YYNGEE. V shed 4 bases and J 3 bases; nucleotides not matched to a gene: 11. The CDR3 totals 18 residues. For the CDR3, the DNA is TGTGCCAGCAGCCCAGGGGACAGGGGGCGGATAGTCTACAATGAGCAGTTCTTC. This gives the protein CASSPGDRGRIVYNEQFF.

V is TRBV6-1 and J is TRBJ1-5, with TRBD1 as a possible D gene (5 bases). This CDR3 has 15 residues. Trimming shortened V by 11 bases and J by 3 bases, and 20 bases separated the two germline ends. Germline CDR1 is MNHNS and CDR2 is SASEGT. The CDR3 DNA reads TGTGCCGCCCTGCAGGGTACTACTTACAATCAGCCCCAGCATTTT. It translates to CAALQGTTYNQPQHF.

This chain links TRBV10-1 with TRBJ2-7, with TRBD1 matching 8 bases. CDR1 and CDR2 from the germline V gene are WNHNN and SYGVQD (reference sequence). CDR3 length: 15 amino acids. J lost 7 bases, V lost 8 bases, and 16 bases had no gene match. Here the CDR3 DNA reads TGCGCCAGCGAGAGCCTTGGGGGACAGGAAAGGGAGCAGTACTTC. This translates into CASESLGGQEREQYF.

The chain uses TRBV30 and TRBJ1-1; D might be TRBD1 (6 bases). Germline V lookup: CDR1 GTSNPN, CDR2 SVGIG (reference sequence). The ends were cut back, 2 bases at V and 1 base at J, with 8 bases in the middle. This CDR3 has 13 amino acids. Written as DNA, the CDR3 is TGTGCCTGGAGTACAGGGACGAACACTGAAGCTTTCTTT. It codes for CAWSTGTNTEAFF. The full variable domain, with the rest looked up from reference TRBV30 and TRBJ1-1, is SQTIHQWPATLVQPVGSPLSLECTVEGTSNPNLYWYRQAAGRGLQLLFYSVGIGQISSEVPQNLSASRPQDRQFILSSKKLLLSDSGFYLCAWSTGTNTEAFFGQGTRLTVV.

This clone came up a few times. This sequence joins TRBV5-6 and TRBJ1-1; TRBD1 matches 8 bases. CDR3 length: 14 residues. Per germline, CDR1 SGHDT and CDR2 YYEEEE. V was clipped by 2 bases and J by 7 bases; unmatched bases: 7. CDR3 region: CASSFQAGGIEAFF. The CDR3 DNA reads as TGTGCCAGCAGCTTTCAAGCAGGGGGCATTGAAGCTTTCTTT.

The CDR3 spells CASRYARGPYEQYF. For the CDR3, the DNA is TGTGCCAGCAGATATGCGCGGGGGCCCTACGAGCAGTACTTC. The chain is built from TRBV6-5 and TRBJ2-7; D is perhaps TRBD2 (7 bases). The length of the CDR3 is 14 residues. The V and J ends lost 6 bases and 2 bases respectively, with 14 bases between them. Per germline, CDR1 MNHEY and CDR2 SVGAGI.

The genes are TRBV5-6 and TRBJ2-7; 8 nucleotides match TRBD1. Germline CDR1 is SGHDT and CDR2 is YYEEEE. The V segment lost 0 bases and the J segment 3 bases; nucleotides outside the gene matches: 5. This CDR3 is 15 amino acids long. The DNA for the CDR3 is TGTGCCAGCAGCTTGGGCGGGACAGGCGTCTACGAGCAGTACTTC. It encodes CASSLGGTGVYEQYF. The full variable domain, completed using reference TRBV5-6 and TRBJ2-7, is DAGVTQSPTHLIKTRGQQVTLRCSPKSGHDTVSWYQQALGQGPQFIFQYYEEEERQRGNFPDRFSGHQFPNYSSELNVNALLLGDSALYLCASSLGGTGVYEQYFGPGTRLTVT.

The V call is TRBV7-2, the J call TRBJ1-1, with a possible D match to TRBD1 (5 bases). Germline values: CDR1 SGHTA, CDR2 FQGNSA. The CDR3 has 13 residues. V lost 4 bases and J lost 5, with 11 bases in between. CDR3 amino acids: CASSSSGRTEAFF. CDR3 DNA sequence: TGTGCCAGCAGCTCTTCAGGGAGGACTGAAGCTTTCTTT.

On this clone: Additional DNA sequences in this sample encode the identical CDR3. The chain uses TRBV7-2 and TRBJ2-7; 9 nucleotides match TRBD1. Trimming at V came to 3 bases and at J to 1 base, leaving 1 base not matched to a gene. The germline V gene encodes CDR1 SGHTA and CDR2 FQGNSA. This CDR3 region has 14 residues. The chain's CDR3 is CASSLDRGSYEQYF. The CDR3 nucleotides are TGTGCCAGCAGCTTGGACAGGGGATCCTACGAGCAGTACTTC.

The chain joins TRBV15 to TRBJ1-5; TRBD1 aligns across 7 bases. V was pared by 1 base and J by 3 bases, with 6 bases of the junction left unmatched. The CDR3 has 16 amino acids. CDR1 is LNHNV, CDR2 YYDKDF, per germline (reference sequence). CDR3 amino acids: CATSRGTDRANQPQHF. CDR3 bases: TGTGCCACCAGCAGAGGTACCGACAGGGCCAATCAGCCCCAGCATTTT.

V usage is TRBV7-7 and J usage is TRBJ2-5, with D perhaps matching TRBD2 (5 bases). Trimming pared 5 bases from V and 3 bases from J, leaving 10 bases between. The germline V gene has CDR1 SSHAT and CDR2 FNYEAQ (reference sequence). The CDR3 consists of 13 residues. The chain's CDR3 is CASSTRSEETQYF. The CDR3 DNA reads TGTGCCAGCAGCACTAGATCCGAAGAGACCCAGTACTTC. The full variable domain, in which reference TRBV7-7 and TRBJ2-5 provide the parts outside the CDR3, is GAGVSQSPRYKVTKRGQDVTLRCDPISSHATLYWYQQALGQGPEFLTYFNYEAQPDKSGLPSDRFSAERPEGSISTLTIQRTEQRDSAMYRCASSTRSEETQYFGPGTRLLVL.

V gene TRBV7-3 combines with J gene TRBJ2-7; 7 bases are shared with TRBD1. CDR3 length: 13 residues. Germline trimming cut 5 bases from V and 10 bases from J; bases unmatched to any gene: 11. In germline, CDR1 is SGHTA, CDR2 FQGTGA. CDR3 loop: CASSPSLGTEQYF. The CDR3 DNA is TGTGCCAGCAGCCCAAGCCTCGGGACAGAACAGTACTTC.

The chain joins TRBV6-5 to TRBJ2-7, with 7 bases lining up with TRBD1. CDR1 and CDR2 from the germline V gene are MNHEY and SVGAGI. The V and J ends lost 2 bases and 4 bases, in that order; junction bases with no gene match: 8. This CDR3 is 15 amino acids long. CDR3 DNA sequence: TGTGCCAGCAGTTACAGACCGACAGGGCCATACGAGCAGTACTTC. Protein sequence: CASSYRPTGPYEQYF.

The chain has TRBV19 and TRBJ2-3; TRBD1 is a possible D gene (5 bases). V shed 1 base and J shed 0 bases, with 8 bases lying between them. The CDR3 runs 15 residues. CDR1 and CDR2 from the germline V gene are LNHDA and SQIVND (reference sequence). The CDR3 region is CASSIGGTSTDTQYF. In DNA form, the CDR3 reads TGTGCCAGTAGTATAGGGGGCACGAGCACAGATACGCAGTATTTT.

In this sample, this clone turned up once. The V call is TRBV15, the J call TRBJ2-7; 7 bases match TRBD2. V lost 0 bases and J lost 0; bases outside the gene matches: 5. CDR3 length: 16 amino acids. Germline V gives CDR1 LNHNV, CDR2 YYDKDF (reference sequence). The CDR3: CATSRDRGRVSYEQYF. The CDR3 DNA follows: TGTGCCACCAGCAGAGATCGGGGGAGGGTCTCCTACGAGCAGTACTTC. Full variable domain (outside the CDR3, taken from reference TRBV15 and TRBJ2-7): DAMVIQNPRYQVTQFGKPVTLSCSQTLNHNVMYWYQQKSSQAPKLLFHYYDKDFNNEADTPDNFQSRRPNTSFCFLDIRSPGLGDTAMYLCATSRDRGRVSYEQYFGPGTRLTVT.

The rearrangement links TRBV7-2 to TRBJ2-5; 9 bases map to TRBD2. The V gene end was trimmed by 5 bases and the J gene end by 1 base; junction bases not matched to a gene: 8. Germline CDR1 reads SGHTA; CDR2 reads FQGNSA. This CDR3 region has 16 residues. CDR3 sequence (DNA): TGTGCCAGCAGCCCAAATAGCGGGGGCCTCCAAGAGACCCAGTACTTC. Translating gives CASSPNSGGLQETQYF.

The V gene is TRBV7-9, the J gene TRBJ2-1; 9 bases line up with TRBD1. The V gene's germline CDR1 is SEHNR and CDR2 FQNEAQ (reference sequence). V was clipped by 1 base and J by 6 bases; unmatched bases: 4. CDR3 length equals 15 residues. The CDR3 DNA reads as TGTGCCAGCAGCTTAGTAAGGACAGGGGTCAATGAGCAGTTCTTC. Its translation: CASSLVRTGVNEQFF.

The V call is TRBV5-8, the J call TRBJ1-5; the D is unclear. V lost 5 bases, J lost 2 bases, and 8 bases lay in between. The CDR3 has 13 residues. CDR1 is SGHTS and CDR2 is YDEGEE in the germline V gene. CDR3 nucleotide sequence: TGTGCCAGCAGGCGGGAGCGCAATCAGCCCCAGCATTTT. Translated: CASRRERNQPQHF.

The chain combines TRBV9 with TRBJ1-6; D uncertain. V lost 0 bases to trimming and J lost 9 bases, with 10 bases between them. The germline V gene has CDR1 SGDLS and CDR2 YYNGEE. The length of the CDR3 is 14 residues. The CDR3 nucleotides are TGTGCCAGCAGCGTAGGGCTCCGGGGTTCACCCCTCCACTTT. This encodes CASSVGLRGSPLHF.

The CDR3 DNA is TGTGCCAGCAGTAGCACGAGATTTGGAAACACCATATATTTT. It encodes CASSSTRFGNTIYF. This chain links TRBV6-1 with TRBJ1-3; no definite D call. The germline gives CDR1 MNHNS, CDR2 SASEGT. This CDR3 spans 14 amino acids. V was cut by 5 bases and J by 3 bases, with 11 bases left in between.

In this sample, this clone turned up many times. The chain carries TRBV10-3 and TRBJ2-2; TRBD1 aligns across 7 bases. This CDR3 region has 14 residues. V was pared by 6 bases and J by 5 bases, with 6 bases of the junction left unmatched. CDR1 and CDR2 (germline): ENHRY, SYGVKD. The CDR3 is CAIRDTGVTGELFF. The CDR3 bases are TGTGCCATCAGAGATACAGGGGTTACCGGGGAGCTGTTTTTT.

The CDR3 DNA is TGTGCCAGCAGCTTAGTTACAACCAATAGCAATCAGCCCCAGCATTTT. It encodes CASSLVTTNSNQPQHF. V is TRBV11-3 and J is TRBJ1-5; no clear D. The germline V gene has CDR1 SGHNT and CDR2 YENEEA. The CDR3 is 16 residues long. V lost 1 base, J lost 0 bases, and 10 bases lay in between.

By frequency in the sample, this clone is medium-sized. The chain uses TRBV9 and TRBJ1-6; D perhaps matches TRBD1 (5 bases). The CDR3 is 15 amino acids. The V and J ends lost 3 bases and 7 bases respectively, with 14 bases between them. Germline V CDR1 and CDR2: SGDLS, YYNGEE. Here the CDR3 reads CASSAAGRGNSPLHF. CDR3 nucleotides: TGTGCCAGCAGCGCCGCGGGCCGGGGGAATTCACCCCTCCACTTT.